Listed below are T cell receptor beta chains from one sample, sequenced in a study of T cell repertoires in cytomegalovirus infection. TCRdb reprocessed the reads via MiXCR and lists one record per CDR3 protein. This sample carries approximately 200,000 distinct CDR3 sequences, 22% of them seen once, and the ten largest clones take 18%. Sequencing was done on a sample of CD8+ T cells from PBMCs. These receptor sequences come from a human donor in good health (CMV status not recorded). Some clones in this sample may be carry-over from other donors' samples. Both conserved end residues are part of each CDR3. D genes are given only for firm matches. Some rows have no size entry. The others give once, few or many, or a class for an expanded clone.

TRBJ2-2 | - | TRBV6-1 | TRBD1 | TGTGCCAGCAGTCCCGCTCTGCCCCACGGACAGGGGGCAGGGACCGGGGAGCTGTTTTTT | CASSPALPHGQGAGTGELFF
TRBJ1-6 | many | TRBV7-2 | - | TGTGCCAGCAGCTTACCGGACAATTATAATTCACCCCTCCACTTT | CASSLPDNYNSPLHF
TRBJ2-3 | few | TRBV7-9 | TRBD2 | TGTGCCAGCAGCTTCCCGGGACTAGCGGGGGGGCTTCCTTCCTGGGATACGCAGTATTTT | CASSFPGLAGGLPSWDTQYF
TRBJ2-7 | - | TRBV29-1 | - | TGCAGCGTTAACACGGCGGACTCCTACGAGCAGTACTTC | CSVNTADSYEQYF
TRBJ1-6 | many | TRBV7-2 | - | TGTGCCAGCAGCTTAGAGGGGACGGTAAATTCACCCCTCCACTTT | CASSLEGTVNSPLHF
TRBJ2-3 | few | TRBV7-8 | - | TGTGCCAGCAGCTTACTCCCAGACAGAAATACGCAGTATTTT | CASSLLPDRNTQYF
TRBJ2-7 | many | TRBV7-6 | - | TGTGCCAGCACTACATCCACAGGGACCGAGCAGTACTTC | CASTTSTGTEQYF
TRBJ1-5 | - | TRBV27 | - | TGTGCCAGCAGTCCGATTCGGATGAGCAATCAGCCCCAGCATTTT | CASSPIRMSNQPQHF
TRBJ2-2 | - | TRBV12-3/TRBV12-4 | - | TGTGCCAGCAGCCGGGCCGAGGAGAACACCGGGGAGCTGTTTTTT | CASSRAEENTGELFF
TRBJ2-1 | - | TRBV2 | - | TGTGCCAGCAGTTTTGGACTAATTAGTGACTATGAGCAGTTCTTC | CASSFGLISDYEQFF
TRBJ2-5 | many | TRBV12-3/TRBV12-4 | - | TGTGCCAGCAGTTTAAGAGGGGTATGGGAAGAGACCCAGTACTTC | CASSLRGVWEETQYF
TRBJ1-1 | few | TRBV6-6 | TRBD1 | TGTGCCAGCAGTTACTTAGGGGGCCAGTCTGAAGCTTTCTTT | CASSYLGGQSEAFF
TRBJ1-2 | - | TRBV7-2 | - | TGTGCCAGCAGCCCACGGACGACCGGCTACACCTTC | CASSPRTTGYTF
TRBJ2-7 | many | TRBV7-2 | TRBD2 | TGTGCCAGCAGCCCACTAGCGGGGCCCTACGAGCAGTACTTC | CASSPLAGPYEQYF
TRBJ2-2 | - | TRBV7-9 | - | TGTGCCAGCAGCCCCAAGGGGGGTACCAACACCGGGGAGCTGTTTTTT | CASSPKGGTNTGELFF
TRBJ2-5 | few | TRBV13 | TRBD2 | TGTGCCAGCAGCGTAACGGGACTAGCGGGGGGCCCCCTATACTTC | CASSVTGLAGGPLYF
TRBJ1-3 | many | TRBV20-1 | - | TGCAGTGCTGGGGGAGGAAACACCATATATTTT | CSAGGGNTIYF
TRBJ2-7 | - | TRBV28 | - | TGTGCCAGCAGTTTATGGGGAGCCGAGCAGTACTTC | CASSLWGAEQYF
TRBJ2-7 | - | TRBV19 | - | TGTGCCAGTAGTGCGGGTCCCAGTGAAGTCTACGAGCAGTACTTC | CASSAGPSEVYEQYF
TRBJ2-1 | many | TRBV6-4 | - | TGTGCCAGCGCCAGGACTGGGGAATTCGATGAGCAGTTCTTC | CASARTGEFDEQFF
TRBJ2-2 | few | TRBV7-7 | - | TGTGCCAGCAGCTTAGACGGGGGCCCCGATATAACCGGGGAGCTGTTTTTT | CASSLDGGPDITGELFF
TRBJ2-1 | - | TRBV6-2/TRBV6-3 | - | TGTGCCAGCAGTTATGTATCCGGGGAGAGTGAGCAGTTCTTC | CASSYVSGESEQFF
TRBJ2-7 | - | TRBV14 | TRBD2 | TGTGCCAGCAGCCAAGAACTAGCGGGGGCCTATCCTCCTTACGAGCAGTACTTC | CASSQELAGAYPPYEQYF
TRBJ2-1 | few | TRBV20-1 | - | TGCAGTGCTAGAGATTGGGTAAGGGGGAATGAGCAGTTCTTC | CSARDWVRGNEQFF
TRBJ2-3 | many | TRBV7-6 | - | TGTGCCAGCAGCCTGACCGCTGGAGATACGCAGTATTTT | CASSLTAGDTQYF
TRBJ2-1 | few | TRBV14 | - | TGTGCCAGCAGCTGGGAGGCAGTCAATGAGCAGTTCTTC | CASSWEAVNEQFF
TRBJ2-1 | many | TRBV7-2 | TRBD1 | TGTGCCAGCAGCCTTAAGGACAGGGCCTACAATGAGCAGTTCTTC | CASSLKDRAYNEQFF
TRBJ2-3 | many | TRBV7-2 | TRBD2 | TGTGCCAGCAGCTTGGGACTAGCTTCCCCTCGGGGGACGCAGTATTTT | CASSLGLASPRGTQYF
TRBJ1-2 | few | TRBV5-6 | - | TGTGCCAGCAGCTTGGTGTTGGCAGGGTATGGCTACACCTTC | CASSLVLAGYGYTF
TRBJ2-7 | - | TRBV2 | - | TGTGCCCGAGGGGACGGCTACGAGCAGTACTTC | CARGDGYEQYF
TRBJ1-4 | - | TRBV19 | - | TGTGCCAGTACATGGGGGGTTAATGAAAAACTGTTTTTT | CASTWGVNEKLFF
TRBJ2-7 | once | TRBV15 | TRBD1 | TGTGCCACCAGCAGAGAGAGGGGGCCCTCCTACGAGCAGTACTTC | CATSRERGPSYEQYF
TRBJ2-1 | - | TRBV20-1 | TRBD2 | TGCAGTGCTAGAGGGTACCCCGGGACTAGCGGGGGGAACTACAATGAGCAGTTCTTC | CSARGYPGTSGGNYNEQFF
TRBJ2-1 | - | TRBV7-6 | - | TGTGCCAGCAGCTTAGCAGTCGCCAACTACAATGAGCAGTTCTTC | CASSLAVANYNEQFF
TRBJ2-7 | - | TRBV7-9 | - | TGTGCCAGCTATGGGGGGCCCTCCTACGAGCAGTACTTC | CASYGGPSYEQYF
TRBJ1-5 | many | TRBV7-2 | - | TGTGCCAGCAGCTTAGCGGGGGGCTTTCAGCCCCAGCATTTT | CASSLAGGFQPQHF
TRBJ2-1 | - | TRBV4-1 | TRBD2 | TGCGCCAGCAGCCAAGACCCGGGAGGAAGCTCCTACAATGAGCAGTTCTTC | CASSQDPGGSSYNEQFF
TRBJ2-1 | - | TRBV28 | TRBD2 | TGTGCCAGCAGTCCTAAGGCTAGCGGGGGGGCAAATGAGCAGTTCTTC | CASSPKASGGANEQFF
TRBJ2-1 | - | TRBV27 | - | TGTGCCAGCTCAGCTTGGGATGAGCAGTTCTTC | CASSAWDEQFF
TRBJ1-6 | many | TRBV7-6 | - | TGTGCCAGCAGCGCTGATAATTCACCCCTCCACTTT | CASSADNSPLHF